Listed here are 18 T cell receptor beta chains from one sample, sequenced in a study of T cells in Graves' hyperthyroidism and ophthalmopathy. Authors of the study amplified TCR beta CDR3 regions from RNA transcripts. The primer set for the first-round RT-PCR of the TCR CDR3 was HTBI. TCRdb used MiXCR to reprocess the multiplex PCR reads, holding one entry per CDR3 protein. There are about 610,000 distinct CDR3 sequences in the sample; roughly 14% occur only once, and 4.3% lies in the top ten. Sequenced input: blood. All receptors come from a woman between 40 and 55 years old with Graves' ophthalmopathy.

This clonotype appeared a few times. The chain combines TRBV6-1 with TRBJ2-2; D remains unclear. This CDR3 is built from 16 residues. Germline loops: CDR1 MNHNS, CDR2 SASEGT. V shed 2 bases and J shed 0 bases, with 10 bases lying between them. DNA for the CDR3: TGTGCCAGCAGTGAACCATACCGGACGAACACCGGGGAGCTGTTTTTT. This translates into CASSEPYRTNTGELFF.

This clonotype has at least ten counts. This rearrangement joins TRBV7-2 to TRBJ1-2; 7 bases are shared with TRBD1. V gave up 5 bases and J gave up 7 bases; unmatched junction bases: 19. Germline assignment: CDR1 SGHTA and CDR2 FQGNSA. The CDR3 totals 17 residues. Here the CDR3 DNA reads TGTGCCAGCAGCAGTCCCTTGCGGGACAGTTCATATCGTGGCTACACCTTC. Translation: CASSSPLRDSSYRGYTF.

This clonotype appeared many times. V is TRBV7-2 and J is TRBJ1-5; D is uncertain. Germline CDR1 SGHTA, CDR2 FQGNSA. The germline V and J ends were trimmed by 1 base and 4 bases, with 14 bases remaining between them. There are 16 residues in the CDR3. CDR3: CASSLGPIMENQPQHF. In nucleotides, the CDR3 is TGTGCCAGCAGCTTAGGGCCGATAATGGAAAATCAGCCCCAGCATTTT.

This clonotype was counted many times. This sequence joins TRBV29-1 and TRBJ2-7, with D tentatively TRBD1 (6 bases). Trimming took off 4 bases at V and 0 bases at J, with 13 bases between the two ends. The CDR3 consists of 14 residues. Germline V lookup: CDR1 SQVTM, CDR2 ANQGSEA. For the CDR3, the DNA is TGCAGCGTTGTCCGGACAGAAACCTCCTACGAGCAGTACTTC. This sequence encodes CSVVRTETSYEQYF.

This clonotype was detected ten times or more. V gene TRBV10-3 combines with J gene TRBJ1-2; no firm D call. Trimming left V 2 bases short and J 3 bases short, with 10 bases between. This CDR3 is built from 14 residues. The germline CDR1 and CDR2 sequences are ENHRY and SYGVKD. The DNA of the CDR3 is TGTGCCATCAGTGAGGAGGATTCGTACTATGGCTACACCTTC. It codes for CAISEEDSYYGYTF.

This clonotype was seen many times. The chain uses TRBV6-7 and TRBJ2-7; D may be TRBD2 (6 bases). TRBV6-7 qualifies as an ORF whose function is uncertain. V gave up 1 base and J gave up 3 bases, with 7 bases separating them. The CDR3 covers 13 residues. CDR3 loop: CASSYWGDYEQYF. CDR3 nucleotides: TGTGCCAGCAGTTACTGGGGGGACTACGAGCAGTACTTC.

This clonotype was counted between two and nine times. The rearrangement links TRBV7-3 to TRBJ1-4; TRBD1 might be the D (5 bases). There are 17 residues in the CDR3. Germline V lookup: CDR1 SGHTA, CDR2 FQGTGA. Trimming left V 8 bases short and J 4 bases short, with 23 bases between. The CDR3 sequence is CASLIVGKGKNNEKLFF. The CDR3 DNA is TGTGCCAGCCTTATAGTAGGGAAGGGGAAGAATAATGAAAAACTGTTTTTT. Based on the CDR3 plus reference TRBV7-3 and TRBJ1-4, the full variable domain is GAGVSQTPSNKVTEKGKYVELRCDPISGHTALYWYRQSLGQGPEFLIYFQGTGAADDSGLPNDRFFAVRPEGSVSTLKIQRTERGDSAVYLCASLIVGKGKNNEKLFFGSGTQLSVL.

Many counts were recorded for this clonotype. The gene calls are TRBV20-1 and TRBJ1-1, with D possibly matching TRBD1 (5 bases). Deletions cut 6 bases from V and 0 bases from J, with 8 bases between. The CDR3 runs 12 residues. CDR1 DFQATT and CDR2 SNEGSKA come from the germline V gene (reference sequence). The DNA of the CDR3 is TGCAGTGCCAGGGTGATGAACACTGAAGCTTTCTTT. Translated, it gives CSARVMNTEAFF.

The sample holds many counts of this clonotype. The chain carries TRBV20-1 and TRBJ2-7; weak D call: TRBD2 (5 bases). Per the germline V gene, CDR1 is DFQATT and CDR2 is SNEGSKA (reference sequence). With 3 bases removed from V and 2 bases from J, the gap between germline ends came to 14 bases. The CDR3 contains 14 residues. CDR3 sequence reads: CSARGGRGPYEQYF. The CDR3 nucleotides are TGCAGTGCTAGGGGTGGGAGAGGCCCCTACGAGCAGTACTTC.

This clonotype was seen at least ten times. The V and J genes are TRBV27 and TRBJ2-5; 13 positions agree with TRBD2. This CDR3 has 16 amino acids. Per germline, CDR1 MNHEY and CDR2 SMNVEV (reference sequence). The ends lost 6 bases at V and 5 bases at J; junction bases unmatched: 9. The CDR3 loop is CASSLRGLAGLETQYF. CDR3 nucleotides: TGTGCCAGCAGCCTACGGGGACTAGCGGGATTGGAGACCCAGTACTTC.

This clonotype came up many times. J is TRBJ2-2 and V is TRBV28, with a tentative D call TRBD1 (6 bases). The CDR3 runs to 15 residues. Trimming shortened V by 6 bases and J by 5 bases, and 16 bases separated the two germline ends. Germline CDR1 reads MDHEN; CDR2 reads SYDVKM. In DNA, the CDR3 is TGTGCCAGCAGCCAAGTATTAGGGGGAACCGGGGAGCTGTTTTTT. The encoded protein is CASSQVLGGTGELFF.

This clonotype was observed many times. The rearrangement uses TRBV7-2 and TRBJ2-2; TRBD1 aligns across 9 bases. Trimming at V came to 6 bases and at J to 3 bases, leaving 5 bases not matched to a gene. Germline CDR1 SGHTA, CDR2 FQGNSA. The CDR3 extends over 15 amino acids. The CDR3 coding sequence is TGTGCCAGCAGACAGGGGGCAAAGGACACCGGGGAGCTGTTTTTT. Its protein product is CASRQGAKDTGELFF.

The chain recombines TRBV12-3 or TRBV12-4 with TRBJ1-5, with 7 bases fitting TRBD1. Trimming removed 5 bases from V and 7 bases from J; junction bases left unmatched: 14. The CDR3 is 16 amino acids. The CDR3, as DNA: TGTGCCAGCAGTCCCCGGGGGCCCTCACAGGGGCAGCCCCAGCATTTT. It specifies CASSPRGPSQGQPQHF.

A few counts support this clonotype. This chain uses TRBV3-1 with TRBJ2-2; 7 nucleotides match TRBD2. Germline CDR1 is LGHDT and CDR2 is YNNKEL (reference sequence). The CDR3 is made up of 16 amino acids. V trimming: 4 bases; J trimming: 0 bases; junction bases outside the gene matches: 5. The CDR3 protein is CASSPLSGSNTGELFF. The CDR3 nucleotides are TGTGCCAGCAGCCCCCTTAGCGGGTCGAACACCGGGGAGCTGTTTTTT.

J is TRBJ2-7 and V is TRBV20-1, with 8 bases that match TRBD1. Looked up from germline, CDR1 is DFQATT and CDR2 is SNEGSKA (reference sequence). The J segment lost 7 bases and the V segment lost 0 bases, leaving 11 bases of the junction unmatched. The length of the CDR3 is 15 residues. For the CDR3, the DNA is TGCAGTGCTAGAGACAAGACAGGGGCTTTTTTAGAGCAGTACTTC. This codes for CSARDKTGAFLEQYF.

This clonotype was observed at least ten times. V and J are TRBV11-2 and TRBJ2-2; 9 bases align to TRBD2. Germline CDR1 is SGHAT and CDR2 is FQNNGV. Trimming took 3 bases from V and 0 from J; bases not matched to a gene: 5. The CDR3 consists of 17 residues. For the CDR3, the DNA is TGTGCCAGCAGCTTTGGACTAGCGAGCGCGAACACCGGGGAGCTGTTTTTT. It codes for CASSFGLASANTGELFF.

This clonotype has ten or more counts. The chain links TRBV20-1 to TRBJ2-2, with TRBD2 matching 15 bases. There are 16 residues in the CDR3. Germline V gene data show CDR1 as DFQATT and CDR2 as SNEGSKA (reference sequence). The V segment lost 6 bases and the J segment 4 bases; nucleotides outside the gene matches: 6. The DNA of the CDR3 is TGCAGTGCGAGGACTAGCGGGAGGGTGGCCACCGGGGAGCTGTTTTTT. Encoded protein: CSARTSGRVATGELFF.

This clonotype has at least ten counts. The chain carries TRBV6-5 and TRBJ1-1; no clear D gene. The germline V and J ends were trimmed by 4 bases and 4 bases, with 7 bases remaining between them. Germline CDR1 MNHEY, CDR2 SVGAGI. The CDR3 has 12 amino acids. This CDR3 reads CASSSYGTEAFF. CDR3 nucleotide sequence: TGTGCCAGCAGTTCCTACGGCACTGAAGCTTTCTTT.